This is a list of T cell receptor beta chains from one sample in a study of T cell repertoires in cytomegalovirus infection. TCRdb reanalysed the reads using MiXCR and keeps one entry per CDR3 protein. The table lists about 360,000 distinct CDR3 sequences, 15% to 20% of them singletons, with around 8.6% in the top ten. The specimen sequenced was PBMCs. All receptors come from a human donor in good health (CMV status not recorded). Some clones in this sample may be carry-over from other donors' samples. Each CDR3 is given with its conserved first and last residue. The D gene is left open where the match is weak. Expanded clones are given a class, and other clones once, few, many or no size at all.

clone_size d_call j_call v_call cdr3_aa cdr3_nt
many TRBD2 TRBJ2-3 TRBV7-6 CASSAGDHTDTQYF TGTGCCAGCAGCGCGGGGGATCACACAGATACGCAGTATTTT
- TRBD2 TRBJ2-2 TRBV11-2 CASSIGTSGPRELFF TGTGCCAGCAGCATTGGGACTAGCGGGCCCCGGGAGCTGTTTTTT
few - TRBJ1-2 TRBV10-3 CAISDVDGGYTF TGTGCCATCAGTGATGTGGACGGCGGCTACACCTTC
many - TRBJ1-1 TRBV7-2 CASSLGQTHTEAFF TGTGCCAGCAGCCTCGGACAGACACACACTGAAGCTTTCTTT
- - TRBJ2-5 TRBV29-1 CSVSGRLRETQYF TGCAGCGTGAGCGGCAGACTTCGGGAGACCCAGTACTTC
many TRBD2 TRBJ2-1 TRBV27 CASSSTGLAGHNEQFF TGTGCCAGCAGTTCAACCGGACTAGCGGGGCACAATGAGCAGTTCTTC
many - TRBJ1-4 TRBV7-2 CASSSAWDEKLFF TGTGCCAGCAGCAGCGCATGGGATGAAAAACTGTTTTTT
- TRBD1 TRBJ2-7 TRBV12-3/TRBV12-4 CASSFARGYEQYF TGTGCCAGCAGTTTCGCCAGGGGGTACGAGCAGTACTTC
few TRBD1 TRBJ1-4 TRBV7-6 CASSGYRGTRGYEKLFF TGTGCCAGCAGCGGTTACAGGGGCACACGGGGTTATGAAAAACTGTTTTTT
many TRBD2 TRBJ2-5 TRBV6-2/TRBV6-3 CASSYPSGTRETQYF TGTGCCAGCAGTTACCCGTCCGGGACTAGAGAGACCCAGTACTTC
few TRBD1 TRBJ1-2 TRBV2 CASPRGRTGGADYGYTF TGTGCCAGCCCCCGCGGGAGGACAGGGGGCGCGGACTATGGCTACACCTTC
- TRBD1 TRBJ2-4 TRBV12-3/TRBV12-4 CASRGQGAKNIQYF TGTGCCAGCAGGGGACAGGGGGCCAAAAACATTCAGTACTTC
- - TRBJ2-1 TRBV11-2 CASSPPAPWNEQFF TGTGCCAGCAGCCCCCCGGCTCCATGGAATGAGCAGTTCTTC
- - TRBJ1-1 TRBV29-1 CSVTQGLDTEAFF TGCAGCGTTACGCAGGGGCTGGATACTGAAGCTTTCTTT
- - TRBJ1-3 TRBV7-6 CASTTPSANTIYF TGTGCCAGCACCACCCCCTCCGCAAACACCATATATTTT
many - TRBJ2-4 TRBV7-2 CASSLQGSSGIQYF TGTGCCAGCAGCCTGCAGGGTTCCTCTGGCATTCAGTACTTC
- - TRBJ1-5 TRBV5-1 CASSLYTAGIQPQHF TGCGCCAGCAGCTTGTATACTGCAGGGATTCAGCCCCAGCATTTT
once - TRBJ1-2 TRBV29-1 CSPRDPRDYTF TGCAGCCCGAGGGACCCGAGGGACTACACCTTC
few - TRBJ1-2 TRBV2 CASRERTHHGYTF TGTGCCAGCAGAGAGCGGACACACCATGGCTACACCTTC
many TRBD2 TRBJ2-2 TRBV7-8 CASRKLAGGTGELFF TGTGCCAGCAGGAAACTAGCGGGGGGGACCGGGGAGCTGTTTTTT